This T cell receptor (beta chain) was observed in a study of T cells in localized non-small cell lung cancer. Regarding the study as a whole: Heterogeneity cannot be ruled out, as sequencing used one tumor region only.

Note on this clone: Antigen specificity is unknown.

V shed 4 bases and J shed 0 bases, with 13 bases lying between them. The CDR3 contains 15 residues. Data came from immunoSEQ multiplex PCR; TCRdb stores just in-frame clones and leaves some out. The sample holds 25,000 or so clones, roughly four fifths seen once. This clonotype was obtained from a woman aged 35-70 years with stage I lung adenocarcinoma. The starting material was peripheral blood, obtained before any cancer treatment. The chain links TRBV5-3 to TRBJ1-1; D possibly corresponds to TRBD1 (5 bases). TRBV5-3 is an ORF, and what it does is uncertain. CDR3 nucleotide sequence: TGTGCCAGAAGCCCCGACAGTAAAATGAACACTGAAGCTTTCTTT. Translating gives CARSPDSKMNTEAFF.